This is a list of T cell receptor beta chains from one sample in a study of blood T cell repertoires in COVID-19. Sequencing used immunoSEQ multiplex PCR; TCRdb keeps in-frame clones, though not all of them. The sample has over 250,000 clones; about four fifths are singletons. The sequenced sample consisted of peripheral blood. The receptor source for this set is a woman between 45 and 65 years old who had recovered from COVID-19. Both conserved end residues are part of each CDR3. The D gene is left open where the match is weak. Size is stated for part of the rows, as once, few or many counts, or as a class when the clone is expanded.

clone size,CDR3 length,V gene,D gene,J gene,CDR3 DNA,CDR3 protein
few,13,TRBV29-1,NA,TRBJ2-3,TGCAGCGTTGTAGGGGGAGTCACAGATACGCAGTATTTT,CSVVGGVTDTQYF
NA,13,TRBV18,NA,TRBJ2-1,TGTGCCAGCTCACCGGGGCGGAGGGATGAGCAGTTCTTC,CASSPGRRDEQFF
NA,18,TRBV28,TRBD2,TRBJ2-5,TGTGCCAGCAGTTTCCGACTAGCGGGAGGCATCCCCAAAGAGACCCAGTACTTC,CASSFRLAGGIPKETQYF
NA,19,TRBV28,TRBD1,TRBJ1-5,TGTGCCAGCAGTTCCCTGACAGGGAAAGTCGCCTATAGCAATCAGCCCCAGCATTTT,CASSSLTGKVAYSNQPQHF
once,15,TRBV27,TRBD2,TRBJ2-1,TGTGCCAGCAGTCACCTCCCGGGGGGGGGCAATGAGCAGTTCTTC,CASSHLPGGGNEQFF
NA,13,TRBV3-1/TRBV3-2,NA,TRBJ2-1,TGTGCCAGCAGTTCAGGGGGCGGTTCTAGCGGGGTCTTC,CASSSGGGSSGVF
once,15,TRBV4-3,TRBD2,TRBJ2-7,TGCGCCAGCAGCCCAAGTAGCGGGAGGGACTACGAGCAGTACTTC,CASSPSSGRDYEQYF
NA,14,TRBV27,TRBD1,TRBJ1-5,TGTGCCAGCAGTACCTCCAGGGGGCGGCGGCCCCAGCATTTT,CASSTSRGRRPQHF
NA,16,TRBV5-6,TRBD2,TRBJ2-5,TGTGCCAGCAGCCCTAGACTAGCGGGCGCCCAAGAGACCCAGTACTTC,CASSPRLAGAQETQYF
NA,16,TRBV5-1,NA,TRBJ2-5,TGCGCCAGCAGCCGGAGCTCTAGCGCATATCAAGAGACCCAGTACTTC,CASSRSSSAYQETQYF
NA,15,TRBV7-2,NA,TRBJ1-5,TGTGCCAGCAGCTTAGTGGGGGGTTTCGATCAGCCCCAGCATTTT,CASSLVGGFDQPQHF
NA,21,TRBV4-2,TRBD2,TRBJ2-1,TGTGCCAGCAGCCGATTTGCCCTAGGCGGGAGGGCCTTAACGACCCACAATGAGCAGTTCTTC,CASSRFALGGRALTTHNEQFF
NA,15,TRBV7-9,NA,TRBJ1-2,TGTGCCAGCAGCCCCGGTCCCGCTCCTATACCTGGCTACACCTTC,CASSPGPAPIPGYTF
NA,12,TRBV27,NA,TRBJ2-7,TGTGCCAGCAGTTTAAAGGGGGACGAGCAGTACTTC,CASSLKGDEQYF
NA,13,TRBV19,NA,TRBJ1-5,TGTGCCAGTAGTATAGATCTGCAGCAGCCCCAGCATTTT,CASSIDLQQPQHF
NA,15,TRBV28,NA,TRBJ1-6,TGTGCCAGCCACACCCGGGGGGGCGCGAGGTCACCCCTCCACTTT,CASHTRGGARSPLHF
NA,15,TRBV24-1,NA,TRBJ1-4,TGTGCCACCAGTGATCCGAAAACCTCGGGTGAAAAACTGTTTTTT,CATSDPKTSGEKLFF
NA,15,TRBV19,NA,TRBJ1-2,TGTGCCAGTAGTAGCAGGGTTCTCGGCATATATGGCTACACCTTC,CASSSRVLGIYGYTF
NA,14,TRBV4-3,NA,TRBJ1-6,TGCGCCAGCAGCCAAGCCTGGCAGAATTCACCCCTCCACTTT,CASSQAWQNSPLHF
NA,12,TRBV19,TRBD1,TRBJ2-7,TGTGCCAGTAGTGGGGACAGGGACGAGCAGTACTTC,CASSGDRDEQYF
NA,13,TRBV29-1,NA,TRBJ1-5,TGCAGCGCCTCAGGGGAAAGCAATCAGCCCCAGCATTTT,CSASGESNQPQHF
NA,16,TRBV10-1,NA,TRBJ1-5,TGCGCCAGCAGCCTGACAGAGAAGGGGTCGAATCAGCCCCAGCATTTT,CASSLTEKGSNQPQHF
NA,15,TRBV18,NA,TRBJ1-1,TGTGCCAGCTCACCACCGGTACAGCGGAGCGGTGAAGCTTTCTTT,CASSPPVQRSGEAFF
NA,13,TRBV7-2,NA,TRBJ1-3,TGTGCCAGCAGCTTCAGGGTCGGAAACACCATATATTTT,CASSFRVGNTIYF
NA,14,TRBV18,NA,TRBJ1-1,TGTGCCAGCTCATCCCAGGGGCTGAACACTGAAGCTTTCTTT,CASSSQGLNTEAFF
NA,17,TRBV24-1,TRBD2,TRBJ2-1,TGTGCCACCGGGGTAGGGACTAGCGGGAGAGCATACAATGAGCAGTTCTTC,CATGVGTSGRAYNEQFF
NA,14,TRBV28,TRBD1,TRBJ2-5,TGTGCCAGCAGCCCTGGGACAGTCCAAGAGACCCAGTACTTC,CASSPGTVQETQYF
NA,15,TRBV11-3,NA,TRBJ2-3,TGTGCCAGCAGCCTCCTCAGGCAGGGCACAGATACGCAGTATTTT,CASSLLRQGTDTQYF
NA,17,TRBV9,TRBD1,TRBJ1-3,TGTGCCAGCAGCGCGCCCCGGGACAGGGAGTACGGAAACACCATATATTTT,CASSAPRDREYGNTIYF
NA,12,TRBV29-1,NA,TRBJ2-2,TGCAGCGTTGCTCGGAACACCGGGGAGCTGTTTTTT,CSVARNTGELFF
few,14,TRBV27,NA,TRBJ2-1,TGTGCCAGCAGGAGGACTGACCCCTACAATGAGCAGTTCTTC,CASRRTDPYNEQFF
NA,15,TRBV9,TRBD1,TRBJ2-3,TGTGCCAGCAGCGTAGGACAGGGAGGCACAGATACGCAGTATTTT,CASSVGQGGTDTQYF